Below are 22 T cell receptor beta chains sequenced from a single sample in a study of blood T cell repertoires in COVID-19. Some clones are missing from TCRdb's copy, which holds only in-frame ones; the method was immunoSEQ multiplex PCR. The sample shows some 180,000 clones, 60% to 80% of them seen only once. Sequenced: PBMCs or T cells enriched from blood (not recorded which). The source is a man in his 60s who had been exposed to COVID-19.

The CDR3 region is CASSLGGYEQYF. CDR3 sequence (DNA): TGTGCCAGCAGCTTAGGAGGATACGAGCAGTACTTC. The chain uses TRBV5-6 and TRBJ2-7; maybe TRBD2 (5 bases). Germline lookup yields CDR1 SGHDT and CDR2 YYEEEE. The CDR3 is made up of 12 amino acids. Trimming pared 2 bases from V and 4 bases from J, leaving 7 bases between.

The rearrangement joins TRBV28 to TRBJ1-4; a weak D match, TRBD1 (6 bases). The V gene lost 5 bases and the J gene lost 5 bases, with 15 bases spanning the gap. The CDR3 length is 15 residues. Germline V gene data show CDR1 as MDHEN and CDR2 as SYDVKM. DNA of the CDR3: TGTGCCAGCAGTCCAGAGGGAGGGGGGAATGAAAAACTGTTTTTT. Protein: CASSPEGGGNEKLFF.

The V call is TRBV6-5, the J call TRBJ1-1; the D gene is possibly TRBD1 (6 bases). CDR1 is MNHEY and CDR2 is SVGAGI in the germline V gene. This CDR3 spans 15 amino acids. V dropped 5 bases and J dropped 1 base, with 14 bases sitting between them. In nucleotides, the CDR3 is TGTGCCAGCAGTACCTACGGGACACAGAACACTGAAGCTTTCTTT. It encodes CASSTYGTQNTEAFF.

The rearrangement joins TRBV5-6 to TRBJ1-2; 9 positions agree with TRBD1. The length of the CDR3 is 14 residues. The V gene end was trimmed by 5 bases and the J gene end by 4 bases; junction bases not matched to a gene: 6. The germline V gene encodes CDR1 SGHDT and CDR2 YYEEEE. The CDR3 is CASRTGQGLYGYTF. CDR3 DNA: TGTGCCAGCAGAACTGGACAGGGGCTCTATGGCTACACCTTC.

This clone has a single count. Other DNA sequences from this sample encode an identical CDR3 as well. The chain employs TRBV5-4 and TRBJ2-2, with D perhaps TRBD1 (5 bases). The CDR3 sequence is 14 residues long. Deletions cut 4 bases from V and 1 base from J, with 8 bases between. Germline lookup yields CDR1 SGHNT and CDR2 YYREEE (reference sequence). The CDR3 DNA sequence: TGTGCCAGCAGCAGAGGACAGAACACCGGGGAGCTGTTTTTT. It yields the protein CASSRGQNTGELFF.

The chain carries TRBV2 and TRBJ2-7, with TRBD1 matching over 7 bases. Unmatched junction bases numbered 8, after V lost 6 bases and J lost 3 bases. Germline values: CDR1 SNHLY, CDR2 FYNNEI. The CDR3 sequence is 14 residues long. The CDR3 region has the DNA TGTGCCAGCAGCCCCGGGACAGCGGACTACGAGCAGTACTTC. It translates to CASSPGTADYEQYF.

This clone has just one count. The chain employs TRBV6-2 or TRBV6-3 and TRBJ2-7; maybe TRBD1 (5 bases). With 5 bases removed from V and 6 bases from J, the gap between germline ends came to 23 bases. The CDR3 is made up of 16 amino acids. From germline, CDR1 is MNHEY and CDR2 SVGEGT. In nucleotides, the CDR3 is TGTGCCAGCAGTGACCCCGGGCAGGGTTCTCTGGGCGAGCAGTACTTC. Translated: CASSDPGQGSLGEQYF.

The rearrangement uses TRBV2 and TRBJ1-1; D is perhaps TRBD1 (6 bases). This CDR3 region has 13 residues. V was clipped by 3 bases and J by 8 bases, with 13 bases between them. Looked up from germline, CDR1 is SNHLY and CDR2 is FYNNEI. The chain's CDR3 is CASSEYREWEAFF. DNA for the CDR3: TGTGCCAGCAGTGAGTACAGGGAATGGGAAGCTTTCTTT.

This chain uses TRBV9 with TRBJ2-7; D possibly corresponds to TRBD2 (6 bases). The V end lost 4 bases, the J end lost 4 bases, and 15 bases lay between the germline ends. Germline-derived CDR1 and CDR2 are SGDLS and YYNGEE. The CDR3 length is 14 residues. The CDR3, as DNA: TGTGCCAGCAGCACCTCCCCCGGAGGGTACGAGCAGTACTTC. Amino acids: CASSTSPGGYEQYF.

This clone was observed a handful of times. The chain uses TRBV29-1 and TRBJ1-1; D remains unclear. The germline CDR1 and CDR2 sequences are SQVTM and ANQGSEA. The length of the CDR3 is 12 residues. Deletions cut 7 bases from V and 5 bases from J, with 14 bases between. CDR3 nucleotide sequence: TGCAGCGCCCTCGAGCGGGAAACTGAAGCTTTCTTT. Amino acids: CSALERETEAFF.

This clone showed up just once. The V call is TRBV27, the J call TRBJ2-7; 7 nucleotides line up with TRBD1. V lost 2 bases and J lost 2; bases outside the gene matches: 0. Germline V gene lookup returns CDR1 MNHEY and CDR2 SMNVEV (reference sequence). The CDR3 runs 13 residues. In DNA form, the CDR3 reads TGTGCCAGCAGTTTAGACAGGGCCTACGAGCAGTACTTC. Translating gives CASSLDRAYEQYF.

The chain employs TRBV18 and TRBJ1-5; D gene unclear. The germline V gene has CDR1 KGHSH and CDR2 LQKENI. The CDR3 runs 14 residues. V was cut by 4 bases and J by 0 bases, with 7 bases left in between. The CDR3 loop is CASSHSGSNQPQHF. In DNA form, the CDR3 reads TGTGCCAGCTCACACTCAGGTAGCAATCAGCCCCAGCATTTT.

The sample holds a few counts of this clone. This chain joins TRBV3-1 (or the pseudogene TRBV3-2) and TRBJ2-5; 14 bases agree with TRBD2. The CDR3 spans 16 residues. V dropped 4 bases and J dropped 5; count of bases not matched to a gene: 6. Germline lookup yields CDR1 LGHDT and CDR2 YNNKEL (reference sequence). This chain's CDR3 is CASSRGTSGRSETQYF. CDR3 bases: TGTGCCAGCAGCCGAGGGACTAGCGGGAGAAGCGAGACCCAGTACTTC.

The gene calls are TRBV15 and TRBJ1-5; no firm D call. This CDR3 has 16 amino acids. Germline CDR1 LNHNV, CDR2 YYDKDF (reference sequence). Trimming stripped 3 bases from V and 0 bases from J, with 12 bases between. The CDR3 region has the DNA TGTGCCACCAGCAGGAGGGATTTCTATAGCAATCAGCCCCAGCATTTT. It encodes CATSRRDFYSNQPQHF.

The rearrangement links TRBV13 to TRBJ1-1; D remains ambiguous. The V end was cut by 0 bases, the J end by 1 base, with 12 bases between. This CDR3 has 16 residues. In germline, CDR1 is PRHDT, CDR2 FYEKMQ (reference sequence). CDR3 region: CASSLGLVGRNTEAFF. The CDR3 nucleotides read TGTGCCAGCAGCTTAGGCCTGGTAGGGAGGAACACTGAAGCTTTCTTT. Using reference TRBV13 and TRBJ1-1 for the parts outside the CDR3, the full variable domain is AAGVIQSPRHLIKEKRETATLKCYPIPRHDTVYWYQQGPGQDPQFLISFYEKMQSDKGSIPDRFSAQQFSDYHSELNMSSLELGDSALYFCASSLGLVGRNTEAFFGQGTRLTVV.

The genes are TRBV10-3 and TRBJ2-1; 14 nucleotides agree with TRBD2. Germline V gene data show CDR1 as ENHRY and CDR2 as SYGVKD. V was clipped by 7 bases and J by 10 bases; unmatched bases: 6. The CDR3 runs to 14 residues. The CDR3 loop reads CAIKGTSGSREQFF. The CDR3, as DNA: TGTGCCATCAAGGGGACTAGCGGGAGCAGGGAGCAGTTCTTC.

The chain uses TRBV7-9 and TRBJ1-5; TRBD1 might be the D (5 bases). The germline CDR1 and CDR2 sequences are SEHNR and FQNEAQ (reference sequence). V lost 4 bases and J 5 bases, leaving 12 bases between the germline ends. The CDR3 sequence is 14 residues long. CDR3 sequence (DNA): TGTGCCAGCAGCTCGGGTTCGGGGGATCAGCCCCAGCATTTT. Protein product: CASSSGSGDQPQHF. Supplemented by reference TRBV7-9 and TRBJ1-5, the full variable domain reads DTGVSQNPRHKITKRGQNVTFRCDPISEHNRLYWYRQTLGQGPEFLTYFQNEAQLEKSRLLSDRFSAERPKGSFSTLEIQRTEQGDSAMYLCASSSGSGDQPQHFGDGTRLSIL.

V is TRBV10-1 and J is TRBJ1-1; maybe TRBD1 (5 bases). The germline V and J ends were trimmed by 7 bases and 0 bases, with 21 bases remaining between them. The CDR3 loop spans 17 amino acids. CDR1 is WNHNN and CDR2 is SYGVQD in the germline V gene (reference sequence). Here the CDR3 DNA reads TGCGCCAGCACCCCGGTGGGCGGGGGGAGCTTGAACACTGAAGCTTTCTTT. It translates to CASTPVGGGSLNTEAFF.

The chain joins TRBV3-1 (or the pseudogene TRBV3-2) to TRBJ2-1, with 12 nucleotides matching TRBD2. CDR1 and CDR2 from the germline V gene are LGHDT and YNNKEL (reference sequence). This CDR3 has 16 amino acids. After removal of 3 bases from V and 9 bases from J, the junction contained 9 bases not matched to a gene. DNA for the CDR3: TGTGCCAGCAGCCAGGCCCGACTAGCGGGAGAGAGTGAGCAGTTCTTC. Its protein product is CASSQARLAGESEQFF.

The rearrangement uses TRBV30 and TRBJ1-4; the D is unclear. V was cut by 2 bases and J by 11 bases, with 15 bases left in between. Germline CDR1 and CDR2: GTSNPN and SVGIG (reference sequence). This CDR3 region has 13 residues. The CDR3 is CAWSLTRTEKLFF. The CDR3, as DNA: TGTGCCTGGAGTTTGACCCGAACGGAGAAACTGTTTTTT.

The CDR3 region is CASRTWGANYGYTF. The DNA of the CDR3 is TGTGCCAGCAGGACCTGGGGAGCTAACTATGGCTACACCTTC. The V and J genes are TRBV27 and TRBJ1-2; D gene unclear. Germline values: CDR1 MNHEY, CDR2 SMNVEV (reference sequence). V was pared by 6 bases and J by 0 bases, with 11 bases between. The length of the CDR3 is 14 residues.

The table lists this clone with a few counts. The chain couples TRBV27 to TRBJ1-2; possibly TRBD1 for D (6 bases). Trimming shortened V by 6 bases and J by 4 bases, and 12 bases separated the two germline ends. Germline assignment: CDR1 MNHEY and CDR2 SMNVEV (reference sequence). The CDR3 runs to 13 residues. In DNA form, the CDR3 reads TGTGCCAGCAGGATCTCGACAGGCTATGGCTACACCTTC. This translates into CASRISTGYGYTF.